A selection of T cell receptor beta chains follows, all from one sample in a study of blood T cell repertoires in COVID-19. Repertoires were generated with immunoSEQ multiplex PCR, while TCRdb's copy carries only in-frame clones and drops some. This table has 55,000 to 80,000 clones, approximately 79% appearing once. The sequenced sample was peripheral blood. These receptors came from a woman of 80 years or more with active or convalescent COVID-19. CDR3s include the opening cysteine and the closing phenylalanine or tryptophan. Each record gives: J gene, clone size, D gene, V gene, CDR3 protein, CDR3 DNA. The D gene is left open where the match is weak. Not every row has a clone size; where given, it reads once, few, many or a size class.

>TRBJ1-1|NA|NA|TRBV5-6
CASSLITGNTEAFF
TGTGCCAGCAGCTTAATAACAGGGAACACTGAAGCTTTCTTT
>TRBJ1-2|NA|TRBD1|TRBV27
CASSITGTGRYGYTF
TGTGCCAGCAGTATTACCGGGACAGGGCGCTATGGCTACACCTTC
>TRBJ1-6|NA|NA|TRBV9
CASSAGGFTGSSPLHF
TGTGCCAGCAGCGCAGGTGGATTTACAGGGAGTTCACCCCTCCACTTT
>TRBJ1-1|NA|TRBD1|TRBV6-5
CASSTGDRGITEAFF
TGTGCCAGCAGTACGGGGGACAGGGGAATCACTGAAGCTTTCTTT
>TRBJ2-2|NA|NA|TRBV5-1
CASRTGTGELFF
TGCGCCAGTAGAACAGGGACCGGGGAGCTGTTTTTT
>TRBJ2-5|NA|TRBD2|TRBV5-1
CASSSGTSGTEQETQYF
TGCGCCAGCAGCTCCGGGACTAGCGGGACCGAACAAGAGACCCAGTACTTC
>TRBJ2-6|NA|NA|TRBV7-3
CASSLSSGSGANVLTF
TGTGCCAGCAGCTTAAGCTCCGGCTCTGGGGCCAACGTCCTGACTTTC
>TRBJ1-1|NA|NA|TRBV4-1
CASSHLNRNTEAFF
TGCGCCAGCAGCCACTTGAATAGGAACACTGAAGCTTTCTTT
>TRBJ2-7|NA|NA|TRBV11-2
CASSLDRDAGGPYEQYF
TGTGCCAGCAGCTTAGACCGGGACGCCGGGGGGCCCTACGAGCAGTACTTC
>TRBJ1-2|once|TRBD1|TRBV19
CASRSTGYYGYTF
TGTGCCAGTAGGTCGACAGGGTACTATGGCTACACCTTC
>TRBJ2-7|NA|TRBD1|TRBV4-1
CASSPDPGTAYEQYF
TGCGCCAGCAGCCCGGATCCTGGGACAGCCTACGAGCAGTACTTC
>TRBJ1-5|NA|NA|TRBV28
CASSSPGGNQPQHF
TGTGCCAGCAGTTCGCCAGGGGGCAATCAGCCCCAGCATTTT
>TRBJ2-1|few|TRBD2|TRBV7-3
CASSLDGGAQNEQFF
TGTGCCAGCAGCTTAGACGGGGGGGCCCAGAATGAGCAGTTCTTC
>TRBJ1-2|NA|TRBD1|TRBV5-4
CASSTGQGDGYTF
TGTGCCAGCAGCACGGGACAGGGGGATGGCTACACCTTC
>TRBJ2-1|NA|TRBD1|TRBV19
CASSTGTGYNEQFF
TGTGCCAGTAGCACCGGGACAGGCTACAATGAGCAGTTCTTC
>TRBJ1-5|NA|NA|TRBV27
CASSLSPYSNQPQHF
TGTGCCAGCAGTTTATCACCCTATAGCAATCAGCCCCAGCATTTT